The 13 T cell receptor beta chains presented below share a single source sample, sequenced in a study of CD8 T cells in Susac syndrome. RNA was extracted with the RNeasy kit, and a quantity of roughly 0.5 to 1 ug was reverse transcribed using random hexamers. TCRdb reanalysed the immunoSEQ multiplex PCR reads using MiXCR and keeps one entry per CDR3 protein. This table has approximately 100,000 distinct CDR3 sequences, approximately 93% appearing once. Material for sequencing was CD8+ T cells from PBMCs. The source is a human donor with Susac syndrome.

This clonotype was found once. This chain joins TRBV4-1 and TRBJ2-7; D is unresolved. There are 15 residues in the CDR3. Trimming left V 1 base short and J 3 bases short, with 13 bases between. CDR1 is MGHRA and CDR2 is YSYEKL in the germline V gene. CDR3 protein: CASSQVGPLHYEQYF. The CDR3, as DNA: TGCGCCAGCAGCCAAGTGGGCCCTCTTCACTACGAGCAGTACTTC.

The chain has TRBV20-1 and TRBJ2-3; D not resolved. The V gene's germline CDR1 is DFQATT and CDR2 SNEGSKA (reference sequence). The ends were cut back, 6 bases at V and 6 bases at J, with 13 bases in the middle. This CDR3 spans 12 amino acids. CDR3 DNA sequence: TGCAGTGCCCGGCCCGCCGGGGATACGCAGTATTTT. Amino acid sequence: CSARPAGDTQYF.

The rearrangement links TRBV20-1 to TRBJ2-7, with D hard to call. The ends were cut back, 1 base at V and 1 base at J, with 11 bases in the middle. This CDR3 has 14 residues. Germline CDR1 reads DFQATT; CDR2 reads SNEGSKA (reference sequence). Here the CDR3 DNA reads TGCAGTGCTAGAGTGGGCCAGTCGTCCTACGAGCAGTACTTC. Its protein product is CSARVGQSSYEQYF.

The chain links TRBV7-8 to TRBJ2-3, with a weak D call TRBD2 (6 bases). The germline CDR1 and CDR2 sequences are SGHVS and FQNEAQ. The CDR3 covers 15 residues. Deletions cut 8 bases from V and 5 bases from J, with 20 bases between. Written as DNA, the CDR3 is TGTGCCAGCGAACTCGGGGGAAACGGGATAGATACGCAGTATTTT. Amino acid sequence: CASELGGNGIDTQYF.

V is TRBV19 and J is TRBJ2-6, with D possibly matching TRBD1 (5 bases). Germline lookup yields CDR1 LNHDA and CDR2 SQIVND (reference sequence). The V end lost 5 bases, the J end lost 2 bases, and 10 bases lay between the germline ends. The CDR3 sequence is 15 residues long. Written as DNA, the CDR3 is TGTGCCAGTAGTCTCCCAGGGCCTGGGGCCAACGTCCTGACTTTC. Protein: CASSLPGPGANVLTF.

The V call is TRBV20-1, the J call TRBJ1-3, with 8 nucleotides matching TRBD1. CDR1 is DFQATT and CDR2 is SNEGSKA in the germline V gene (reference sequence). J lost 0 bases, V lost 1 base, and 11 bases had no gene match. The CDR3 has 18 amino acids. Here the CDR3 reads CSARGQGAPDFSGNTIYF. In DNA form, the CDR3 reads TGCAGTGCTAGAGGGCAGGGGGCACCCGACTTCTCTGGAAACACCATATATTTT.

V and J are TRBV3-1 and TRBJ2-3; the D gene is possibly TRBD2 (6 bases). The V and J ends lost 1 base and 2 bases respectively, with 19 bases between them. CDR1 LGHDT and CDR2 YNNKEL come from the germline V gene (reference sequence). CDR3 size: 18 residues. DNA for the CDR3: TGTGCCAGCAGCCAAGTAGAAGTAACGGGGGAGACCACAGATACGCAGTATTTT. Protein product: CASSQVEVTGETTDTQYF.

The CDR3 protein is CASSNRRDTQNSGNTIYF. For the CDR3, the DNA is TGTGCCAGCAGCAATAGACGAGACACTCAAAACTCTGGAAACACCATATATTTT. The chain links TRBV21-1 to TRBJ1-3. TRBV21-1 is described as a pseudogene. The CDR3 is made up of 18 amino acids.

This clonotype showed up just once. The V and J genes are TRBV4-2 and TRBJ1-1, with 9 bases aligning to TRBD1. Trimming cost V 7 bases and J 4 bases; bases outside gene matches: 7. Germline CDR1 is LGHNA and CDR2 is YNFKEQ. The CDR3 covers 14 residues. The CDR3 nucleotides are TGTGCCAGCACCCAGACAGGGGGTAGCACTGAAGCTTTCTTT. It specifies CASTQTGGSTEAFF.

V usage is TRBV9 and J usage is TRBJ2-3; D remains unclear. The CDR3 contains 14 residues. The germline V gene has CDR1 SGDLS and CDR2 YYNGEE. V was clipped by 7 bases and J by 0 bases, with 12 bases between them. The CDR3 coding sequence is TGTGCCAGCGCGGCTTACGCTAGCACAGATACGCAGTATTTT. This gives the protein CASAAYASTDTQYF.

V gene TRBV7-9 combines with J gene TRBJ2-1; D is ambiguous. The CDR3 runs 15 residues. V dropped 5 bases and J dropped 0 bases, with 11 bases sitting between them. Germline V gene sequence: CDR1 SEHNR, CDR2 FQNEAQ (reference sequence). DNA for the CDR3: TGTGCCAGCAGCCCTCGACTGAGCTCCTACAATGAGCAGTTCTTC. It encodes CASSPRLSSYNEQFF. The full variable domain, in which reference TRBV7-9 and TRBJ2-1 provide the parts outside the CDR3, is DTGVSQNPRHKITKRGQNVTFRCDPISEHNRLYWYRQTLGQGPEFLTYFQNEAQLEKSRLLSDRFSAERPKGSFSTLEIQRTEQGDSAMYLCASSPRLSSYNEQFFGPGTRLTVL.

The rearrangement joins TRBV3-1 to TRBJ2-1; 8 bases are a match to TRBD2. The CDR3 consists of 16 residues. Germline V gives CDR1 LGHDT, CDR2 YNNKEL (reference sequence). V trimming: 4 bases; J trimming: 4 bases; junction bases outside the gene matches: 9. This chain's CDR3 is CASSPPSSGYYNEQFF. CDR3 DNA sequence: TGTGCCAGCAGCCCCCCTTCTAGCGGGTATTACAATGAGCAGTTCTTC.

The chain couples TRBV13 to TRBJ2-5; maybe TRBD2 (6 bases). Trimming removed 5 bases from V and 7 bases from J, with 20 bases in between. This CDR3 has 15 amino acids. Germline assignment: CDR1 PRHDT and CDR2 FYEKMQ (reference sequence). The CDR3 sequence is CASSPPGGEKGTQYF. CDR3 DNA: TGTGCCAGCAGCCCCCCCGGGGGAGAGAAAGGGACCCAGTACTTC.